These 24 T cell receptor beta chains originate from one sample sequenced in a study of blood T cell repertoires in COVID-19. The method was immunoSEQ multiplex PCR; TCRdb's version includes in-frame clones alone and lacks a portion of them. The data contain 250,000 to 300,000 clones, about nine tenths of them singletons. Input material: peripheral blood. All receptors derive from a man aged 50-59 years with acute or convalescent COVID-19.

The chain employs TRBV5-6 and TRBJ1-2; 8 bases line up with TRBD1. The germline V gene encodes CDR1 SGHDT and CDR2 YYEEEE. This CDR3 comprises 14 residues. With 0 bases clipped from V and 4 bases from J, the junction kept 2 bases outside the gene matches. CDR3: CASSLVGQVYGYTF. The CDR3, as DNA: TGTGCCAGCAGCTTGGTGGGACAGGTCTATGGCTACACCTTC.

CDR3 coding DNA: TGTGCCAGCAGCCCGAGCGAGGGCGGAGAAGGCTACACCTTC. Translation: CASSPSEGGEGYTF. The chain couples TRBV7-9 to TRBJ1-2; D is unresolved. Germline CDR1 SEHNR, CDR2 FQNEAQ (reference sequence). V was clipped by 5 bases and J by 8 bases, with 18 bases between them. The CDR3 extends over 14 amino acids. The full variable domain, with the rest looked up from reference TRBV7-9 and TRBJ1-2, is DTGVSQNPRHKITKRGQNVTFRCDPISEHNRLYWYRQTLGQGPEFLTYFQNEAQLEKSRLLSDRFSAERPKGSFSTLEIQRTEQGDSAMYLCASSPSEGGEGYTFGSGTRLTVV.

This chain connects TRBV5-6 to TRBJ1-1; D is unresolved. Germline V gene sequence: CDR1 SGHDT, CDR2 YYEEEE. The ends were cut back, 1 base at V and 7 bases at J, with 11 bases in the middle. This CDR3 comprises 13 residues. The DNA of the CDR3 is TGTGCCAGCAGCTTGACAGCAAGGATTGAAGCTTTCTTT. Translation gives CASSLTARIEAFF.

The genes are TRBV7-3 and TRBJ2-2; 11 bases are shared with TRBD2. The length of the CDR3 is 14 residues. Germline CDR1 reads SGHTA; CDR2 reads FQGTGA. Trimming took 5 bases from V and 7 from J; bases not matched to a gene: 3. CDR3 sequence reads: CASSQLAGGGELFF. The CDR3, as DNA: TGTGCCAGCAGCCAGCTAGCGGGGGGCGGGGAGCTGTTTTTT.

The V gene is TRBV4-1, the J gene TRBJ1-1; 9 positions agree with TRBD1. Germline CDR1 is MGHRA and CDR2 is YSYEKL. There are 15 residues in the CDR3. With V trimmed by 7 bases and J by 3 bases, 9 bases remained unmatched. CDR3 in DNA: TGCGCCAGCAAAACACCGGGACAGGGAGACACTGAAGCTTTCTTT. This codes for CASKTPGQGDTEAFF.

The table lists this clone with many counts. The V gene is TRBV27, the J gene TRBJ2-2, with D perhaps TRBD2 (6 bases). This CDR3 is built from 16 residues. Germline CDR1 MNHEY, CDR2 SMNVEV (reference sequence). With 3 bases removed from V and 1 base from J, the gap between germline ends came to 12 bases. The CDR3 nucleotides read TGTGCCAGCAGTTTCCCTTCGGGACTGAACACCGGGGAGCTGTTTTTT. Translated: CASSFPSGLNTGELFF.

Only one count was recorded for this clone. The chain employs TRBV27 and TRBJ2-6, with D hard to call. Germline lookup yields CDR1 MNHEY and CDR2 SMNVEV (reference sequence). The CDR3 spans 14 residues. The V and J ends lost 10 bases and 0 bases respectively, with 10 bases between them. The CDR3 protein is CATGRSSGANVLTF. Here the CDR3 DNA reads TGTGCCACCGGTAGAAGCTCTGGGGCCAACGTCCTGACTTTC.

The chain has TRBV9 and TRBJ2-2; 7 bases are shared with TRBD1. With V trimmed by 2 bases and J by 4 bases, 8 bases remained unmatched. Germline lookup yields CDR1 SGDLS and CDR2 YYNGEE. The CDR3 sequence is 16 residues long. CDR3 protein: CASSVLGQPSTGELFF. The CDR3, as DNA: TGTGCCAGCAGCGTCCTGGGACAGCCAAGCACCGGGGAGCTGTTTTTT.

The CDR3 DNA is TGTGCCAGCAGCCCCCCGAACAGGTTGAGGTTAAAGGACACCGGGGAGCTGTTTTTT. It yields the protein CASSPPNRLRLKDTGELFF. The chain joins TRBV9 to TRBJ2-2, with D maybe TRBD1 (5 bases). Trimming removed 4 bases at V and 3 bases at J, with 25 bases between. Germline lookup yields CDR1 SGDLS and CDR2 YYNGEE. The CDR3 length is 19 residues.

CDR3 sequence reads: CASSGTGGNSPLHF. The CDR3 DNA follows: TGTGCCAGCAGTGGCACAGGGGGGAATTCACCCCTCCACTTT. The rearrangement uses TRBV2 and TRBJ1-6, with 8 bases lining up with TRBD1. The germline CDR1 and CDR2 sequences are SNHLY and FYNNEI. The CDR3 totals 14 residues. V shed 4 bases, J shed 7 bases, and the junction held 3 bases outside the gene matches.

This clone has more than one count but fewer than ten. The chain combines TRBV6-6 with TRBJ2-7; possible D gene TRBD1, 6 bases. With 3 bases removed from V and 2 bases from J, the gap between germline ends came to 17 bases. Germline assignment: CDR1 MNHNY and CDR2 SVGAGI (reference sequence). This CDR3 is 16 amino acids long. CDR3 region: CASSYQGQVLAYEQYF. The CDR3 DNA sequence: TGTGCCAGCAGTTATCAGGGGCAAGTGTTAGCCTACGAGCAGTACTTC.

This chain joins TRBV6-5 and TRBJ2-7, with 10 bases fitting TRBD2. Trimming cost V 6 bases and J 6 bases; bases outside gene matches: 8. CDR3 length equals 14 residues. CDR1 MNHEY and CDR2 SVGAGI come from the germline V gene. The CDR3 region is CASRTGTSAGEQYF. CDR3 DNA sequence: TGTGCCAGCAGAACCGGGACTAGCGCAGGCGAGCAGTACTTC.

This rearrangement joins TRBV6-6 to TRBJ2-5; D perhaps matches TRBD1 (6 bases). Trimming took off 2 bases at V and 5 bases at J, with 12 bases between the two ends. The CDR3 has 14 amino acids. Germline CDR1 is MNHNY and CDR2 is SVGAGI (reference sequence). Written as DNA, the CDR3 is TGTGCCAGCAGTTACGAGGGGGATTTGGAGACCCAGTACTTC. It translates to CASSYEGDLETQYF.

V is TRBV29-1 and J is TRBJ1-5, with D possibly being TRBD1 (6 bases). The CDR3 contains 13 residues. Germline CDR1 reads SQVTM; CDR2 reads ANQGSEA. V shed 6 bases and J shed 3 bases, with 12 bases lying between them. Here the CDR3 DNA reads TGCAGCGTCGGAGCAGGGGTCAATCAGCCCCAGCATTTT. The encoded protein is CSVGAGVNQPQHF.

The chain carries TRBV12-3 or TRBV12-4 and TRBJ1-1; D unclear. The CDR3 has 12 amino acids. V was cut by 3 bases and J by 5 bases, with 7 bases left in between. CDR3 DNA: TGTGCCAGCAGTTTGGAGGGAACTGAAGCTTTCTTT. As protein: CASSLEGTEAFF.

This clone appeared a few times. V usage is TRBV6-9 and J usage is TRBJ2-7; no reliable D call. The CDR3 spans 11 residues. Deletions cut 8 bases from V and 0 bases from J, with 5 bases between. CDR1 is MNHGY, CDR2 SVAAGI, per germline. CDR3 sequence: CASRHSYEQYF. CDR3 in DNA: TGTGCCAGCCGACACTCCTACGAGCAGTACTTC.

V usage is TRBV9 and J usage is TRBJ2-2, with 9 bases fitting TRBD2. CDR1 is SGDLS and CDR2 is YYNGEE in the germline V gene. The CDR3 extends over 15 amino acids. V lost 2 bases, J lost 5 bases, and 4 bases stayed unmatched. The CDR3 nucleotides read TGTGCCAGCAGCGTCGCTAGCGGGGTTACCGGGGAGCTGTTTTTT. It is translated as CASSVASGVTGELFF.

The V call is TRBV21-1, the J call TRBJ1-4; no check of the table's D call, TRBD1, against the DNA was made. TRBV21-1 is noted as a pseudogene. This CDR3 is built from 16 residues. The CDR3: CASSKYPYAGNEKLFF. As DNA, the CDR3 is TGTGCCAGCAGCAAGTATCCTTATGCAGGGAATGAAAAACTGTTTTTT.

This chain links TRBV4-1 with TRBJ1-1; the D gene is possibly TRBD1 (5 bases). CDR1 is MGHRA, CDR2 YSYEKL, per germline. The CDR3 loop spans 18 amino acids. Trimming took off 1 base at V and 0 bases at J, with 18 bases between the two ends. CDR3 DNA: TGCGCCAGCAGCCAAGTTCCCAGGGCTTTAAACCTGAACACTGAAGCTTTCTTT. The encoded protein is CASSQVPRALNLNTEAFF.

The chain couples TRBV7-2 to TRBJ1-5, with D unresolved. This CDR3 region has 15 residues. V lost 4 bases, J lost 7 bases, and 17 bases lay in between. Germline CDR1 is SGHTA and CDR2 is FQGNSA. The CDR3 sequence is CASSSFAGGRQPQHF. The CDR3 nucleotides are TGTGCCAGCAGCTCGTTTGCCGGAGGGCGACAGCCCCAGCATTTT.

This clone was seen just once. The genes are TRBV27 and TRBJ1-2; D is perhaps TRBD1 (6 bases). From germline, CDR1 is MNHEY and CDR2 SMNVEV (reference sequence). V gave up 4 bases and J gave up 5 bases, with 14 bases separating them. CDR3 length equals 14 residues. This chain's CDR3 is CASSWGAGGYGYTF. The CDR3 nucleotides read TGTGCCAGCAGTTGGGGGGCCGGGGGGTATGGCTACACCTTC.

The chain couples TRBV24-1 to TRBJ2-7; the D gene is possibly TRBD2 (6 bases). Per germline, CDR1 KGHDR and CDR2 SFDVKD. The CDR3 is 16 residues long. V was trimmed by 3 bases and J by 0 bases, leaving 14 bases between them. CDR3 bases: TGTGCCACCAGTGATCCTCGGCGGGGCAGCTCCTACGAGCAGTACTTC. Protein sequence: CATSDPRRGSSYEQYF.

The CDR3 DNA reads as TGTGCCAGTAGTACGATTTGGACTAGCGGAGAGACCCAGTACTTC. Translating it yields CASSTIWTSGETQYF. The V gene is TRBV19, the J gene TRBJ2-5; TRBD2 aligns across 10 bases. In germline, CDR1 is LNHDA, CDR2 SQIVND (reference sequence). The V and J ends lost 4 bases and 4 bases, in that order; junction bases with no gene match: 6. The CDR3 contains 15 residues.

This chain links TRBV11-2 with TRBJ2-2, with D perhaps TRBD2 (5 bases). Per germline, CDR1 SGHAT and CDR2 FQNNGV. CDR3 length: 14 amino acids. Trimming took 2 bases from V and 1 from J, leaving 5 bases between them. The CDR3 DNA reads TGTGCCAGCAGCTTACGGGGGAACACCGGGGAGCTGTTTTTT. As protein: CASSLRGNTGELFF.